What follows is one T cell receptor (beta chain) and its context. Its antigen is as yet unknown. The sample is drawn from a study of pediatric ulcerative colitis. Study observations and caveats: Total lymphocyte DNA, not sorted subsets, was the template. All ulcerative colitis patients, but no controls, carried two rectal clonotypes.

Germline V gene lookup returns CDR1 LGHNA and CDR2 YSLEER. The CDR3 runs to 14 residues. Trimming took off 4 bases at V and 6 bases at J, with 15 bases between the two ends. Each sample received Survey-level depth of up to 500,000 reads. The method was immunoSEQ multiplex PCR; TCRdb's version includes in-frame clones alone and lacks a portion of them. Among about 36,000 clones listed, roughly 83% were seen once. Source material: blood. The genes are TRBV4-3 and TRBJ1-2; D may be TRBD1 (5 bases). The TCR was taken from a girl under 18 with moderate ulcerative colitis. This CDR3 is CASSRKGTLNGYTF. The CDR3 DNA reads as TGCGCCAGCAGCCGAAAAGGGACGTTGAATGGCTACACCTTC.